One and the same sample provided the 30 T cell receptor beta chains below, sequenced in a study of cytomegalovirus exposure and HLA in healthy donors. Amplification used 60 Vbeta primers and 13 Jbeta primers. TCRdb's copy holds only in-frame clones and misses some; the assay was immunoSEQ multiplex PCR. The sample shows around 120,000 clones, around three quarters of them seen only once. Sequenced material: PBMCs. Every receptor here comes from a male donor in good health and CMV-seronegative.

The chain links TRBV7-8 to TRBJ2-1, with D perhaps TRBD1 (6 bases). Germline V gives CDR1 SGHVS, CDR2 FQNEAQ. V was clipped by 5 bases and J by 2 bases, with 19 bases between them. The CDR3 sequence is 17 residues long. The CDR3 DNA is TGTGCCAGCAGCCTGACAACGAGGACAGCTCCCTACAATGAGCAGTTCTTC. Amino acid sequence: CASSLTTRTAPYNEQFF. Full variable domain (missing parts from reference TRBV7-8 and TRBJ2-1): GAGVSQSPRYKVAKRGQDVALRCDPISGHVSLFWYQQALGQGPEFLTYFQNEAQLDKSGLPSDRFFAERPEGSVSTLKIQRTQQEDSAVYLCASSLTTRTAPYNEQFFGPGTRLTVL.

The chain links TRBV5-4 to TRBJ2-7; 8 bases fit TRBD2. Losses at the gene ends were 2 bases for V and 6 bases for J; bases not matched to a gene: 13. The length of the CDR3 is 16 residues. CDR1 is SGHNT and CDR2 is YYREEE in the germline V gene (reference sequence). For the CDR3, the DNA is TGTGCCAGCAGCTTAGGCCCTTTGCGGGAGGATTTCGAGCAGTACTTC. This translates into CASSLGPLREDFEQYF.

The chain couples TRBV27 to TRBJ2-7; unclear D gene. Trimming pared 4 bases from V and 0 bases from J, leaving 13 bases between. There are 15 residues in the CDR3. Per germline, CDR1 MNHEY and CDR2 SMNVEV (reference sequence). The CDR3 spells CASSSSVPSSYEQYF. CDR3 DNA: TGTGCCAGCAGTTCATCGGTGCCGAGCTCCTACGAGCAGTACTTC.

The chain joins TRBV6-5 to TRBJ1-3, with TRBD1 matching 7 bases. This CDR3 contains 13 residues. CDR1 is MNHEY and CDR2 is SVGAGI in the germline V gene. J gave up 4 bases and V 8 bases, and 5 bases lay outside the gene matches. Written as DNA, the CDR3 is TGTGCCAGCGGCCGACAGGGAGGAAACACCATATATTTT. This sequence encodes CASGRQGGNTIYF.

The V call is TRBV5-4, the J call TRBJ1-1; 7 bases agree with TRBD1. CDR3 length equals 15 residues. CDR1 and CDR2 (germline): SGHNT, YYREEE (reference sequence). The junction had 7 bases not matched to a gene; V was cut back by 4 bases and J by 1 base. As DNA, the CDR3 is TGTGCCAGCAGCGCACGGACAGGAGAGAACACTGAAGCTTTCTTT. Translating gives CASSARTGENTEAFF.

The chain links TRBV6-1 to TRBJ1-6, with a weak D call TRBD1 (6 bases). This CDR3 contains 17 residues. Trimming stripped 4 bases from V and 0 bases from J, with 13 bases between. Germline assignment: CDR1 MNHNS and CDR2 SASEGT. The CDR3 loop reads CASSVWQGSSYNSPLHF. The DNA for the CDR3 is TGTGCCAGCAGTGTCTGGCAGGGGAGCTCCTATAATTCACCCCTCCACTTT.

The chain combines TRBV18 with TRBJ2-2, with a weak D call TRBD1 (5 bases). The CDR3 contains 14 residues. Germline V gives CDR1 KGHSH, CDR2 LQKENI. Between the trimmed V and J ends, which lost 2 bases and 7 bases, there was a span of 11 bases. The CDR3: CASSPIRDNGELFF. DNA for the CDR3: TGTGCCAGCTCACCAATCAGGGATAACGGGGAGCTGTTTTTT.

In its sample, this clone was seen a few times. CDR3 sequence reads: CASSDGGDTDTQYF. CDR3 nucleotides: TGTGCCAGCAGTGACGGGGGGGACACAGATACGCAGTATTTT. The chain employs TRBV6-4 and TRBJ2-3, with TRBD2 matching 7 bases. Germline CDR1 reads MRHNA; CDR2 reads SNTAGT. V dropped 2 bases and J dropped 2; count of bases not matched to a gene: 1. CDR3 length: 14 residues.

This chain connects TRBV28 to TRBJ2-7, with a weak D call TRBD1 (6 bases). The length of the CDR3 is 11 residues. V lost 10 bases and J lost 3, with 10 bases in between. Germline V gene sequence: CDR1 MDHEN, CDR2 SYDVKM. As DNA, the CDR3 is TGTGCCACGACAGGCCGCTACGAGCAGTACTTC. Protein sequence: CATTGRYEQYF.

The rearrangement uses TRBV6-4 and TRBJ2-7; D is perhaps TRBD2 (6 bases). Germline loops: CDR1 MRHNA, CDR2 SNTAGT. V dropped 5 bases and J dropped 6 bases, with 14 bases sitting between them. CDR3 length equals 13 residues. CDR3 sequence reads: CASSPKLAGEQYF. The CDR3 DNA sequence: TGTGCCAGCAGTCCAAAACTAGCAGGCGAGCAGTACTTC.

The genes are TRBV28 and TRBJ1-1; no definite D call. Germline CDR1 MDHEN, CDR2 SYDVKM. The CDR3 loop spans 14 amino acids. V lost 2 bases and J 7 bases, leaving 14 bases between the germline ends. The CDR3 protein is CASSLPLPPGEAFF. CDR3 coding DNA: TGTGCCAGCAGTTTACCCCTCCCGCCGGGTGAAGCTTTCTTT.

The genes are TRBV5-4 and TRBJ1-1; D not certain. The CDR3 contains 14 residues. Germline lookup yields CDR1 SGHNT and CDR2 YYREEE (reference sequence). V lost 0 bases, J lost 0 bases, and 6 bases lay in between. In DNA form, the CDR3 reads TGTGCCAGCAGCTTGGATTTAGTGAACACTGAAGCTTTCTTT. Translating gives CASSLDLVNTEAFF. The full variable domain, its missing parts supplied by reference TRBV5-4 and TRBJ1-1, is ETGVTQSPTHLIKTRGQQVTLRCSSQSGHNTVSWYQQALGQGPQFIFQYYREEENGRGNFPPRFSGLQFPNYSSELNVNALELDDSALYLCASSLDLVNTEAFFGQGTRLTVV.

The chain recombines TRBV18 with TRBJ2-2, with 8 positions matching TRBD1. J gave up 1 base and V 1 base, and 8 bases lay outside the gene matches. Germline V CDR1 and CDR2: KGHSH, LQKENI. The CDR3 contains 18 residues. The CDR3 here is CASSPRPPGTGNTGELFF. CDR3 DNA: TGTGCCAGCTCACCACGGCCCCCCGGGACAGGGAACACCGGGGAGCTGTTTTTT.

This chain uses TRBV10-3 with TRBJ1-2; possible D gene TRBD1, 5 bases. CDR1 and CDR2 (germline): ENHRY, SYGVKD. This CDR3 contains 14 residues. The V gene lost 3 bases and the J gene lost 5 bases, with 13 bases spanning the gap. CDR3 DNA: TGTGCCATCAGTGACGTAGGGGCGGGATATGGCTACACCTTC. This encodes CAISDVGAGYGYTF.

The chain carries TRBV5-5 and TRBJ2-7; D is unresolved. This CDR3 is built from 12 residues. Germline V CDR1 and CDR2: SGHKS, YYEKEE (reference sequence). Deletions cut 2 bases from V and 4 bases from J, with 7 bases between. The CDR3 region has the DNA TGTGCCAGCAGCTTTCGAGCTTACGAGCAGTACTTC. This gives the protein CASSFRAYEQYF.

V usage is TRBV11-2 and J usage is TRBJ2-2; 7 nucleotides match TRBD1. Germline V gene data show CDR1 as SGHAT and CDR2 as FQNNGV. The CDR3 is 14 residues long. Trimming took 5 bases from V and 5 from J; bases not matched to a gene: 5. The DNA for the CDR3 is TGTGCCAGCAGCCGGACAGGTTCGACCGGGGAGCTGTTTTTT. It yields the protein CASSRTGSTGELFF. Using reference TRBV11-2 and TRBJ2-2 for the parts outside the CDR3, the full variable domain is EAGVAQSPRYKIIEKRQSVAFWCNPISGHATLYWYQQILGQGPKLLIQFQNNGVVDDSQLPKDRFSAERLKGVDSTLKIQPAKLEDSAVYLCASSRTGSTGELFFGEGSRLTVL.

The V call is TRBV9, the J call TRBJ2-1; 7 bases fit TRBD1. This CDR3 has 15 residues. The germline gives CDR1 SGDLS, CDR2 YYNGEE. Losses at the gene ends were 3 bases for V and 3 bases for J; bases not matched to a gene: 6. The DNA for the CDR3 is TGTGCCAGCAGCGCCCGGACAGGCAGCTACAATGAGCAGTTCTTC. This sequence encodes CASSARTGSYNEQFF.

This chain links TRBV10-1 with TRBJ2-1, with TRBD2 matching 7 bases. The ends lost 2 bases at V and 5 bases at J; junction bases unmatched: 3. Germline V gene sequence: CDR1 WNHNN, CDR2 SYGVQD (reference sequence). The CDR3 spans 14 residues. The CDR3 protein is CASSEPGGNNEQFF. The CDR3 DNA reads TGCGCCAGCAGTGAGCCGGGGGGTAACAATGAGCAGTTCTTC.

The J gene is TRBJ1-4, the V gene TRBV14; 9 bases map to TRBD1. The germline CDR1 and CDR2 sequences are SGHDN and FVKESK. With 2 bases clipped from V and 11 bases from J, the junction kept 3 bases outside the gene matches. The CDR3 is 13 amino acids. The CDR3 bases are TGTGCCAGCAGCCAACGACAGGGGGGTAAACTGTTTTTT. It is translated as CASSQRQGGKLFF.

V usage is TRBV28 and J usage is TRBJ2-7; D perhaps matches TRBD2 (6 bases). V lost 4 bases and J lost 3, with 7 bases in between. CDR3 size: 12 residues. Germline V gene data show CDR1 as MDHEN and CDR2 as SYDVKM. The CDR3 spells CASSYGGYEQYF. Here the CDR3 DNA reads TGTGCCAGCAGTTACGGGGGCTACGAGCAGTACTTC.

The rearrangement links TRBV9 to TRBJ1-1, with D uncertain. The germline CDR1 and CDR2 sequences are SGDLS and YYNGEE. CDR3 length equals 15 residues. The V end was cut by 2 bases, the J end by 0 bases, with 11 bases between. The CDR3 DNA reads as TGTGCCAGCAGCGTCCCGACGGGGATGAACACTGAAGCTTTCTTT. This codes for CASSVPTGMNTEAFF.

This clone has a handful of counts. The chain joins TRBV27 to TRBJ1-2; 8 bases align to TRBD1. The V segment lost 8 bases and the J segment 5 bases; nucleotides outside the gene matches: 4. CDR3 length: 12 amino acids. The V gene's germline CDR1 is MNHEY and CDR2 SMNVEV (reference sequence). For the CDR3, the DNA is TGTGCCAGCTGGACAGGGAAGTATGGCTACACCTTC. Translating it yields CASWTGKYGYTF.

This sequence joins TRBV7-2 and TRBJ2-7; 13 nucleotides match TRBD2. J lost 5 bases, V lost 4 bases, and 11 bases had no gene match. Germline-derived CDR1 and CDR2 are SGHTA and FQGNSA. The CDR3 is 17 amino acids. The DNA for the CDR3 is TGTGCCAGCAGCTCACCTCCCAGGACTAGCGGGAGAGACGAGCAGTACTTC. Protein: CASSSPPRTSGRDEQYF. Using reference TRBV7-2 and TRBJ2-7 for the parts outside the CDR3, the full variable domain is GAGVSQSPSNKVTEKGKDVELRCDPISGHTALYWYRQSLGQGLEFLIYFQGNSAPDKSGLPSDRFSAERTGGSVSTLTIQRTQQEDSAVYLCASSSPPRTSGRDEQYFGPGTRLTVT.

The chain joins TRBV30 to TRBJ2-5; D may be TRBD1 (6 bases). The J call could be wrong; TRBJ2-7 is a better fit for the DNA end. CDR1 is GTSNPN and CDR2 is SVGIG in the germline V gene (reference sequence). CDR3 length equals 11 residues. This CDR3 reads CAWRDSYEQYF. The CDR3, as DNA: TGTGCCTGGAGGGACAGCTACGAGCAGTACTTC.

As for this clone: A read error may account for a junction end that differs from germline. The rearrangement uses TRBV29-1 and TRBJ1-1; tentative D call: TRBD1 (5 bases). CDR1 is SQVTM, CDR2 ANQGSEA, per germline. CDR3 size: 8 residues. Written as DNA, the CDR3 is TGCAGCGTTGGGCGGGGGTGGTTT. Protein product: CSVGRGWF.

The chain has TRBV7-9 and TRBJ2-5, with 8 bases that match TRBD2. This CDR3 spans 14 amino acids. CDR1 is SEHNR, CDR2 FQNEAQ, per germline (reference sequence). J gave up 5 bases and V 2 bases, and 4 bases lay outside the gene matches. The CDR3 DNA sequence: TGTGCCAGCAGCTTAATAGCGGGAAGGGAGACCCAGTACTTC. Protein product: CASSLIAGRETQYF.

The rearrangement uses TRBV5-1 and TRBJ1-1; possibly TRBD1 for D (6 bases). The CDR3 consists of 14 residues. The germline gives CDR1 SGHRS, CDR2 YFSETQ. Trimming cost V 3 bases and J 7 bases, with 16 bases left between them. The CDR3 loop reads CASSWAGQGSEAFF. The CDR3 DNA sequence: TGCGCCAGCAGCTGGGCCGGGCAGGGGAGTGAAGCTTTCTTT.

A single count supports this clone. The rearrangement uses TRBV15 and TRBJ2-7, with TRBD1 identical over 7 bases. With V trimmed by 5 bases and J by 1 base, 8 bases remained unmatched. The CDR3 sequence is 15 residues long. Germline V gene lookup returns CDR1 LNHNV and CDR2 YYDKDF (reference sequence). The chain's CDR3 is CATSSGQQNSYEQYF. CDR3 coding DNA: TGTGCCACCAGCTCGGGACAGCAAAATTCCTACGAGCAGTACTTC.

The J gene is TRBJ1-1, the V gene TRBV30; D is undetermined. Trimming took 6 bases from V and 1 from J, leaving 9 bases between them. CDR3 length equals 12 residues. Germline values: CDR1 GTSNPN, CDR2 SVGIG (reference sequence). CDR3 loop: CACGLGNTEAFF. The CDR3 nucleotides are TGTGCCTGCGGGTTGGGGAACACTGAAGCTTTCTTT.

This rearrangement joins TRBV4-2 to TRBJ1-1, with D perhaps TRBD1 (5 bases). V was shortened by 3 bases and J by 1 base, with 9 bases between the two germline ends. The CDR3 spans 14 residues. CDR1 is LGHNA and CDR2 is YNFKEQ in the germline V gene. The CDR3 DNA is TGTGCCAGCAGCCAGGGGCAGACGAACACTGAAGCTTTCTTT. Its translation is CASSQGQTNTEAFF.